These 30 T cell receptor beta chains share one sample of origin, sequenced in a study of blood T cell repertoires in COVID-19. Only in-frame clones appear in the TCRdb table, and some are missing; sequencing was by immunoSEQ multiplex PCR. This sample has approximately 70,000 clones; more than 85% occur once, and the top ten carry around 2.6%. The sequenced sample consisted of peripheral blood. Source of these receptors: a man in his fifties or sixties with COVID-19, enrolled during active disease.

This chain joins TRBV7-2 and TRBJ2-1, with 9 nucleotides matching TRBD2. Trimming at V came to 6 bases and at J to 3 bases, leaving 3 bases not matched to a gene. The CDR3 has 14 amino acids. Per the germline V gene, CDR1 is SGHTA and CDR2 is FQGNSA. CDR3 DNA sequence: TGTGCCAGCAGTTTACTAGCGGGCTACAATGAGCAGTTCTTC. Translation: CASSLLAGYNEQFF. Together with reference TRBV7-2 and TRBJ2-1, the CDR3 gives the full variable domain: GAGVSQSPSNKVTEKGKDVELRCDPISGHTALYWYRQSLGQGLEFLIYFQGNSAPDKSGLPSDRFSAERTGGSVSTLTIQRTQQEDSAVYLCASSLLAGYNEQFFGPGTRLTVL.

The rearrangement uses TRBV5-1 and TRBJ2-7; 10 nucleotides align to TRBD2. Germline trimming cut 0 bases from V and 4 bases from J; bases unmatched to any gene: 1. Germline CDR1 and CDR2: SGHRS and YFSETQ. The CDR3 has 14 residues. As DNA, the CDR3 is TGCGCCAGCAGCTTGGGGACTAGCGGTTACGAGCAGTACGTC. The encoded protein is CASSLGTSGYEQYV.

The chain combines TRBV18 with TRBJ2-3; 8 positions match TRBD2. The germline V gene has CDR1 KGHSH and CDR2 LQKENI. This CDR3 has 16 residues. The trim removed 3 bases at V and 6 bases at J, leaving 11 bases unmatched. The DNA of the CDR3 is TGTGCCAGCTCACCCTCCCTGCGGGAGGTCTCGGATACGCAGTATTTT. It translates to CASSPSLREVSDTQYF.

The chain recombines TRBV19 with TRBJ2-1; TRBD2 matches 8 bases. CDR3 length: 16 residues. Trimming took 3 bases from V and 8 from J; bases not matched to a gene: 12. Germline V CDR1 and CDR2: LNHDA, SQIVND (reference sequence). CDR3 loop: CASSIVVFPRGDEQFF. The CDR3 region has the DNA TGTGCCAGTAGTATTGTTGTCTTCCCGCGGGGGGATGAGCAGTTCTTC.

A word on this clone: The identical CDR3 is also encoded by other nucleotide sequences in the sample. The chain has TRBV7-6 and TRBJ2-1; tentative D call: TRBD1 (6 bases). The V end lost 1 base, the J end lost 0 bases, and 10 bases lay between the germline ends. CDR3 length equals 16 residues. Per the germline V gene, CDR1 is SGHVS and CDR2 is FNYEAQ. In DNA, the CDR3 is TGTGCCAGCAGCTTAGTGCAGGGGAGCTCCTACAATGAGCAGTTCTTC. Its protein is CASSLVQGSSYNEQFF. The full variable domain, rest sourced from reference TRBV7-6 and TRBJ2-1, is GAGVSQSPRYKVTKRGQDVALRCDPISGHVSLYWYRQALGQGPEFLTYFNYEAQQDKSGLPNDRFSAERPEGSISTLTIQRTEQRDSAMYRCASSLVQGSSYNEQFFGPGTRLTVL.

This clone was seen only once. The chain couples TRBV10-3 to TRBJ2-1; 15 bases agree with TRBD2. V gave up 4 bases and J gave up 2 bases; unmatched junction bases: 3. Germline lookup yields CDR1 ENHRY and CDR2 SYGVKD. The CDR3 spans 17 residues. CDR3 loop: CAISGTSGGGAYNEQFF. The CDR3, as DNA: TGTGCCATCAGTGGGACTAGCGGGGGGGGAGCCTACAATGAGCAGTTCTTC.

In nucleotides, the CDR3 is TGTGCCAGCAGCACCCGGGACATCCGCGAGCAGTACGTC. This codes for CASSTRDIREQYV. V and J are TRBV21-1 and TRBJ2-7; the table's D call of TRBD1 was not tested on the DNA. TRBV21-1 is flagged as a pseudogene. CDR3 size: 13 residues.

The chain has TRBV4-3 and TRBJ2-3, with 8 bases aligning to TRBD1. Trimming took 0 bases from V and 6 from J; bases not matched to a gene: 5. The CDR3 length is 15 residues. Germline V lookup: CDR1 LGHNA, CDR2 YSLEER. Here the CDR3 reads CASSQDNRGEDTQYF. Written as DNA, the CDR3 is TGCGCCAGCAGCCAAGATAACAGGGGGGAGGATACGCAGTATTTT.

This clone is a singleton in its sample. Different DNA sequences within this sample yield the same CDR3. The rearrangement links TRBV11-2 to TRBJ2-1, with 12 positions matching TRBD2. Germline values: CDR1 SGHAT, CDR2 FQNNGV. This CDR3 region has 15 residues. The junction had 3 bases not matched to a gene; V was cut back by 4 bases and J by 5 bases. In DNA, the CDR3 is TGTGCCAGCAGCTCGACTAGCGGGAGTCACAATGAGCAGTTCTTC. This sequence encodes CASSSTSGSHNEQFF.

V is TRBV5-8 and J is TRBJ2-6; TRBD1 agrees at 7 bases. Germline trimming cut 2 bases from V and 0 bases from J; bases unmatched to any gene: 14. The CDR3 is made up of 20 amino acids. From germline, CDR1 is SGHTS and CDR2 YDEGEE. In DNA form, the CDR3 reads TGTGCCAGCAGCTTCGCTCTAAGGTCGGGACAGAGCTCTGGGGCCAACGTCCTGACTTTC. Translation gives CASSFALRSGQSSGANVLTF.

The V and J genes are TRBV29-1 and TRBJ2-1, with D tentatively TRBD2 (5 bases). This CDR3 spans 17 amino acids. Germline CDR1 SQVTM, CDR2 ANQGSEA. Trimming removed 2 bases from V and 0 bases from J, with 17 bases in between. The CDR3: CSVEYGADDNSYNEQFF. CDR3 nucleotide sequence: TGCAGCGTTGAATACGGAGCGGATGATAACTCCTACAATGAGCAGTTCTTC.

The rearrangement uses TRBV5-1 and TRBJ2-7; weak D call: TRBD2 (6 bases). Trimming pared 4 bases from V and 5 bases from J, leaving 13 bases between. The germline gives CDR1 SGHRS, CDR2 YFSETQ. CDR3 size: 13 residues. The CDR3 coding sequence is TGCGCCAGCAGCGAGGGGACTGCCGACGAGCAGTACTTC. The encoded protein is CASSEGTADEQYF.

The rearrangement joins TRBV25-1 to TRBJ1-6; possibly TRBD1 for D (5 bases). The CDR3 is 13 amino acids. Germline CDR1 is MGHDK and CDR2 is SYGVNS. V dropped 5 bases and J dropped 7 bases, with 9 bases sitting between them. CDR3 DNA sequence: TGTGCCAGCAGTCAGGGTCGGAATTCACCCCTCCACTTT. Protein sequence: CASSQGRNSPLHF.

The V and J genes are TRBV5-1 and TRBJ2-1, with D perhaps TRBD1 (5 bases). Trimming cost V 0 bases and J 8 bases, with 12 bases left between them. This CDR3 has 14 residues. Per germline, CDR1 SGHRS and CDR2 YFSETQ. The CDR3 is CASSLEGATDEQFF. Written as DNA, the CDR3 is TGCGCCAGCAGCTTGGAAGGGGCCACGGATGAGCAGTTCTTC.

The rearrangement uses TRBV20-1 and TRBJ1-2; TRBD1 matches at 10 bases. The CDR3 has 11 amino acids. Trimming at V came to 5 bases and at J to 7 bases, leaving 1 base not matched to a gene. CDR1 and CDR2 (germline): DFQATT, SNEGSKA (reference sequence). The CDR3 DNA reads TGCAGTGCTGGGGACAGGGGTGGCTACACCTTC. It is translated as CSAGDRGGYTF.

This clone was counted a few times. The chain carries TRBV19 and TRBJ1-5; the D is unclear. CDR1 and CDR2 (germline): LNHDA, SQIVND (reference sequence). Trimming took 4 bases from V and 1 from J, leaving 5 bases between them. CDR3 length: 13 amino acids. The CDR3 DNA sequence: TGTGCCAGTAGTAGCCAGAGCAATCAGCCCCAGCATTTT. It is translated as CASSSQSNQPQHF.

V gene TRBV25-1 combines with J gene TRBJ1-6; D is undetermined. This CDR3 has 15 amino acids. Germline CDR1 is MGHDK and CDR2 is SYGVNS. V dropped 6 bases and J dropped 0 bases, with 9 bases sitting between them. The CDR3 protein is CASRPQSSYNSPLHF. CDR3 DNA: TGTGCCAGCAGACCACAAAGCTCCTATAATTCACCCCTCCACTTT.

In DNA, the CDR3 is TGTGCCAGCGGGGGGGCTCTCAAAGTAGGGCAGTTCTTC. Residues: CASGGALKVGQFF. This rearrangement joins TRBV28 to TRBJ2-1; possibly TRBD2 for D (7 bases). V was pared by 8 bases and J by 12 bases, with 20 bases between. The CDR3 totals 13 residues. Germline V gives CDR1 MDHEN, CDR2 SYDVKM.

The gene calls are TRBV30 and TRBJ2-2; 7 positions agree with TRBD1. CDR1 and CDR2 (germline): GTSNPN, SVGIG (reference sequence). The CDR3 spans 13 residues. Unmatched junction bases numbered 10, after V lost 7 bases and J lost 8 bases. CDR3 loop: CALDRPASGELFF. CDR3 nucleotide sequence: TGTGCCTTGGACAGGCCGGCCAGTGGGGAGCTGTTTTTT.

V and J are TRBV4-3 and TRBJ2-7; D is ambiguous. The CDR3 has 16 amino acids. V was trimmed by 0 bases and J by 3 bases, leaving 15 bases between them. Germline V gene sequence: CDR1 LGHNA, CDR2 YSLEER. CDR3 region: CASSQDVLAVLYEQYF. CDR3 nucleotide sequence: TGCGCCAGCAGCCAAGATGTGCTGGCGGTCCTCTACGAGCAGTACTTC.

This chain uses TRBV5-1 with TRBJ1-3; possible D gene TRBD1, 6 bases. The CDR3 is made up of 13 amino acids. V was pared by 5 bases and J by 4 bases, with 10 bases between. Germline assignment: CDR1 SGHRS and CDR2 YFSETQ. The chain's CDR3 is CASRQGWGNTIYF. DNA of the CDR3: TGCGCCAGCAGACAGGGTTGGGGAAACACCATATATTTT.

The chain links TRBV11-2 to TRBJ2-1; D is unresolved. V lost 4 bases and J lost 9, with 10 bases in between. Germline V gene lookup returns CDR1 SGHAT and CDR2 FQNNGV. The CDR3 is 12 residues long. CDR3 amino acids: CASSSLYGEQFF. In DNA form, the CDR3 reads TGTGCCAGCAGCTCCCTCTATGGTGAGCAGTTCTTC.

V and J are TRBV6-2 or TRBV6-3 and TRBJ1-6; tentative D call: TRBD1 (5 bases). Germline CDR1 MNHEY, CDR2 SVGEGT. The CDR3 has 15 amino acids. Trimming left V 0 bases short and J 9 bases short, with 12 bases between. CDR3 in amino acids: CASSYSTGLSSPLHF. The CDR3 DNA is TGTGCCAGCAGTTACTCGACGGGACTGAGTTCACCCCTCCACTTT.

The chain joins TRBV6-1 to TRBJ2-6, with D hard to call. CDR3 length: 15 amino acids. V lost 1 base to trimming and J lost 0 bases, with 4 bases between them. The V gene's germline CDR1 is MNHNS and CDR2 SASEGT. In DNA form, the CDR3 reads TGTGCCAGCAGTGAAGACAGCTCTGGGGCCAACGTCCTGACTTTC. Translation: CASSEDSSGANVLTF.

This clone appeared a single time. This rearrangement joins TRBV15 to TRBJ1-4; unclear D gene. The CDR3 extends over 16 amino acids. V was clipped by 5 bases and J by 0 bases, with 13 bases between them. Germline CDR1 is LNHNV and CDR2 is YYDKDF (reference sequence). Written as DNA, the CDR3 is TGTGCCACCAGCCGGGATAAGCCTGCAACTAATGAAAAACTGTTTTTT. It specifies CATSRDKPATNEKLFF.

The chain recombines TRBV6-5 with TRBJ1-1; 7 bases align to TRBD1. With 2 bases clipped from V and 5 bases from J, the junction kept 5 bases outside the gene matches. The CDR3 length is 14 residues. Germline CDR1 MNHEY, CDR2 SVGAGI. CDR3 sequence: CASSYDYRGTEAFF. The DNA of the CDR3 is TGTGCCAGCAGTTACGACTACAGGGGAACTGAAGCTTTCTTT.

CDR3 in DNA: TGTGCCAGCAGGAGACAGGGGGCCATACCAACTAATGAAAAACTGTTTTTT. It translates to CASRRQGAIPTNEKLFF. The chain is built from TRBV7-9 and TRBJ1-4; the match to TRBD1 covers 10 bases. Germline V CDR1 and CDR2: SEHNR, FQNEAQ (reference sequence). The J segment lost 0 bases and the V segment lost 6 bases, leaving 7 bases of the junction unmatched. The CDR3 extends over 17 amino acids.

The rearrangement links TRBV3-1 (or the pseudogene TRBV3-2) to TRBJ1-3; D gene unclear. Germline CDR1 reads LGHDT; CDR2 reads YNNKEL (reference sequence). This CDR3 contains 15 residues. Trimming stripped 0 bases from V and 8 bases from J, with 14 bases between. The CDR3 coding sequence is TGTGCCAGCAGCCAAGATCTCGTAGCCGAAGACACCATATATTTT. Translating it yields CASSQDLVAEDTIYF.

V is TRBV3-1 (or the pseudogene TRBV3-2) and J is TRBJ1-1; 9 nucleotides match TRBD1. CDR3 length equals 15 residues. Germline loops: CDR1 LGHDT, CDR2 YNNKEL (reference sequence). The junction had 10 bases not matched to a gene; V was cut back by 2 bases and J by 9 bases. Here the CDR3 reads CASSQNHRTGEKAFF. CDR3 DNA sequence: TGTGCCAGCAGCCAAAATCATCGGACAGGGGAGAAAGCTTTCTTT.

The J gene is TRBJ2-7, the V gene TRBV25-1, with unresolved D. The germline gives CDR1 MGHDK, CDR2 SYGVNS. With 4 bases removed from V and 0 bases from J, the gap between germline ends came to 7 bases. The CDR3 contains 13 residues. The CDR3 here is CASSGELSYEQYF. The CDR3 nucleotides read TGTGCCAGCAGTGGAGAGCTCTCCTACGAGCAGTACTTC.